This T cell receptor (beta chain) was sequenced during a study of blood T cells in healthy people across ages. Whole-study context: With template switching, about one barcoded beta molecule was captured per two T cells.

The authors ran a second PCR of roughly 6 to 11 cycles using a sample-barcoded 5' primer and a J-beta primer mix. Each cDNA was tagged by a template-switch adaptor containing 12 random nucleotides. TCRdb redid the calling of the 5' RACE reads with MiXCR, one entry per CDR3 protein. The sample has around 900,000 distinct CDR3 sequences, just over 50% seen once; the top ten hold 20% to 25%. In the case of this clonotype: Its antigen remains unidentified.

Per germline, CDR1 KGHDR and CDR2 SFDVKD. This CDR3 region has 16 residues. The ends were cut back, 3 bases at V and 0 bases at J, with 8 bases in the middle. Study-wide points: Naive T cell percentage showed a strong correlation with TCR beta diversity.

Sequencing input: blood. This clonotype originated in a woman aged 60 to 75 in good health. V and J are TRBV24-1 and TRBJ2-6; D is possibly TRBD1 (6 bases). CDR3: CATSDKQGSGANVLTF. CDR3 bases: TGTGCCACCAGTGATAAACAGGGCTCTGGGGCCAACGTCCTGACTTTC.